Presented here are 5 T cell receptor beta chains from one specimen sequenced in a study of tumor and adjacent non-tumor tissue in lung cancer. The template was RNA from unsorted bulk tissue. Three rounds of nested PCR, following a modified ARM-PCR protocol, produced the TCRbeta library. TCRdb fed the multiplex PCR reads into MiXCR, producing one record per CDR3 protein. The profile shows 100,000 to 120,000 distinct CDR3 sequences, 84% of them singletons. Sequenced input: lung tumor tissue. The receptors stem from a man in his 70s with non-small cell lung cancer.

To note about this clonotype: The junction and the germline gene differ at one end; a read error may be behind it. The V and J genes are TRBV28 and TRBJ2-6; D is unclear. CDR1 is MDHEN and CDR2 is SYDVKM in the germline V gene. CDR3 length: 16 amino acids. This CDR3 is CASSGGRPSGVNVLTF. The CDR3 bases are TGTGCCAGCAGTGGCGGTAGACCTTCTGGGGTCAACGTCCTGACTTTC.

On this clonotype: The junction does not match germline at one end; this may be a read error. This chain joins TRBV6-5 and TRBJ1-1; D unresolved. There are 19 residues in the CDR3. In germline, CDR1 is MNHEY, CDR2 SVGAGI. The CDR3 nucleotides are TGTGCCAGCAGTTACCACTCGAGGGTACACTCTTCCGCGAACACAGAAGCTTTCTTT. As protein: CASSYHSRVHSSANTEAFF.

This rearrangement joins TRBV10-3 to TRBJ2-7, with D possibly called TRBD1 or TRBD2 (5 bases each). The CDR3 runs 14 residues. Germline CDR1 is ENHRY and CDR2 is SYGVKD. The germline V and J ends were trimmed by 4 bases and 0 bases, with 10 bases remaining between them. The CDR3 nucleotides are TGTGCCATCAGTGGTGCAGGGAGCTCCTACGAGCAGTACTTC. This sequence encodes CAISGAGSSYEQYF.

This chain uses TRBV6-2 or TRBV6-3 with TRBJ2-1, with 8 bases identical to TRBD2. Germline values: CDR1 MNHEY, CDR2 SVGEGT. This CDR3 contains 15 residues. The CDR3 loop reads CVRNPGLGNTNEQFF. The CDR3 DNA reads TGTGTCCGCAATCCGGGACTAGGCAATACCAATGAGCAGTTCTTC.

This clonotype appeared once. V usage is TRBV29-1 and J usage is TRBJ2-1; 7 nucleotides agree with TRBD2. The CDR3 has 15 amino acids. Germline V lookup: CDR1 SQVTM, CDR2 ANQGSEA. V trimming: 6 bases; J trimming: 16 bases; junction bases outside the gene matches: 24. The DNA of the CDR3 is TGCAGCGTCCGCGTTAGGGCGGGAGTGGACGATGACCATTTCTTC. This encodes CSVRVRAGVDDDHFF.